The clone carrying this T cell receptor beta chain was picked up a small number of times. As yet, its antigen is unknown. Trimming shortened V by 3 bases and J by 1 base, and 16 bases separated the two germline ends. The CDR3 is 17 amino acids. CDR1 SGDLS and CDR2 YYNGEE come from the germline V gene. These data are taken from a study of CD8 T cells in ankylosing spondylitis. It was by quantitative 5'-RACE with molecular barcodes that TCR beta libraries were made. TCRdb independently ran MiXCR on the 5' RACE reads; one entry per CDR3 protein. The table has around 130,000 distinct CDR3 sequences, more than 15% seen once. General observations from the study: Disease-linked clones reportedly concentrated significantly in matched ankylosing spondylitis synovial fluid. Reports of some motif variants in reactive arthritis synovial fluid and blood predate this one. One TCR beta motif, made up of 7 or 8 highly homologous variants, appeared characteristic of ankylosing spondylitis blood.

This sequence was found in a male donor with ankylosing spondylitis. The chain employs TRBV9 and TRBJ2-2, with D possibly being TRBD2 (6 bases). Specimen: blood, either unsorted or a sorted T cell fraction (not recorded which). For the CDR3, the DNA is TGTGCCAGCAGCGACAAGTGGGAGGCGGGGAACACCGGGGAGCTGTTTTTT. This sequence encodes CASSDKWEAGNTGELFF.